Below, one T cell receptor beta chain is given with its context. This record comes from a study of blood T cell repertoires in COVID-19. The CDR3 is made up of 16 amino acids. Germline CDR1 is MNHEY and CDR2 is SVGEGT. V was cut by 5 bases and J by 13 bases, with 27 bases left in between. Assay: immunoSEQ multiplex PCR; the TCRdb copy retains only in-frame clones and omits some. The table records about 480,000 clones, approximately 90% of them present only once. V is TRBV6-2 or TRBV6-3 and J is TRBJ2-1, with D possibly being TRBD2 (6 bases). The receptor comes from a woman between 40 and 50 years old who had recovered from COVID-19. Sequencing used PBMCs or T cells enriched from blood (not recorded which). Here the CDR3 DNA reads TGTGCCAGCAGTGATTCGGGACTCATAAGTGTAAATACCCAGTTCTTC. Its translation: CASSDSGLISVNTQFF.